Shown below are 22 T cell receptor beta chains from a single sample sequenced in a study of cytomegalovirus exposure and HLA in healthy donors. Sequenced by immunoSEQ multiplex PCR; TCRdb stores in-frame clones only, minus some. The sample lists about 43,000 clones, 92% seen once, with 5.6% in the top ten. The sequenced sample consisted of PBMCs. Source of these receptors: a man younger than 35 in good health and CMV-seronegative.

The chain carries TRBV5-5 and TRBJ2-1, with 12 bases aligning to TRBD2. The CDR3 length is 15 residues. Germline values: CDR1 SGHKS, CDR2 YYEKEE (reference sequence). After removal of 4 bases from V and 4 bases from J, the junction contained 3 bases not matched to a gene. Here the CDR3 reads CASSPLAGGYNEQFF. For the CDR3, the DNA is TGTGCCAGCAGCCCTCTAGCGGGAGGGTACAATGAGCAGTTCTTC.

V usage is TRBV5-6 and J usage is TRBJ2-1; 7 positions match TRBD2. From germline, CDR1 is SGHDT and CDR2 YYEEEE. Unmatched junction bases numbered 10, after V lost 3 bases and J lost 4 bases. The CDR3 loop spans 16 amino acids. CDR3 sequence reads: CASSSARSGAYNEQFF. CDR3 DNA sequence: TGTGCCAGCAGCTCTGCGAGGAGCGGGGCTTACAATGAGCAGTTCTTC.

The chain joins TRBV19 to TRBJ2-5; D may be TRBD2 (6 bases). The germline gives CDR1 LNHDA, CDR2 SQIVND (reference sequence). Trimming removed 5 bases at V and 5 bases at J, with 12 bases between. CDR3 length: 13 residues. DNA for the CDR3: TGTGCCAGTAGTGTGGGACTCGGGGAGACCCAGTACTTC. As protein: CASSVGLGETQYF.

The V call is TRBV29-1, the J call TRBJ2-3; the D gene is possibly TRBD2 (5 bases). Germline-derived CDR1 and CDR2 are SQVTM and ANQGSEA. The CDR3 runs to 13 residues. The ends were cut back, 4 bases at V and 6 bases at J, with 14 bases in the middle. The CDR3 is CSVGTSGFDTQYF. CDR3 sequence (DNA): TGCAGCGTTGGGACTTCGGGGTTCGATACGCAGTATTTT.

The rearrangement links TRBV4-2 to TRBJ2-2; TRBD2 agrees at 9 bases. This CDR3 is 16 amino acids long. Trimming took 1 base from V and 2 from J; bases not matched to a gene: 2. The germline gives CDR1 LGHNA, CDR2 YNFKEQ. CDR3 nucleotide sequence: TGTGCCAGCAGCCAAGGGCTAGCGGGAAACACCGGGGAGCTGTTTTTT. Protein sequence: CASSQGLAGNTGELFF.

V gene TRBV9 combines with J gene TRBJ2-3; possible D gene TRBD1, 6 bases. V was clipped by 0 bases and J by 1 base, with 6 bases between them. The CDR3 contains 14 residues. Germline V gene data show CDR1 as SGDLS and CDR2 as YYNGEE. The CDR3 DNA is TGTGCCAGCAGCGTAGGACAGGGCACAGATACGCAGTATTTT. This encodes CASSVGQGTDTQYF.

The chain uses TRBV6-1 and TRBJ2-6; D is possibly TRBD2 (5 bases). Germline CDR1 reads MNHNS; CDR2 reads SASEGT. V lost 4 bases, J lost 4 bases, and 14 bases lay in between. The length of the CDR3 is 16 residues. CDR3 coding DNA: TGTGCCAGCAGTGCAGTCAGAACGGGGGGGGCCAACGTCCTGACTTTC. Protein: CASSAVRTGGANVLTF.

This chain uses TRBV6-1 with TRBJ2-3; unclear D gene. V was pared by 2 bases and J by 2 bases, with 8 bases between. This CDR3 has 14 residues. Germline V gene sequence: CDR1 MNHNS, CDR2 SASEGT. CDR3 in DNA: TGTGCCAGCAGTGAACTGAGAGCCACAGATACGCAGTATTTT. Protein sequence: CASSELRATDTQYF.

This chain connects TRBV7-2 to TRBJ2-7, with D possibly TRBD1 on 6 matching bases. Per germline, CDR1 SGHTA and CDR2 FQGNSA. V shed 5 bases and J shed 3 bases, with 14 bases lying between them. The CDR3 is 14 amino acids. CDR3 loop: CASSALLGGYEQYF. CDR3 DNA sequence: TGTGCCAGCAGCGCGCTACTAGGGGGCTACGAGCAGTACTTC.

This clone was counted a single time. V gene TRBV9 combines with J gene TRBJ2-1, with 14 bases aligning to TRBD2. CDR3 length: 15 residues. V dropped 4 bases and J dropped 10; count of bases not matched to a gene: 7. The germline gives CDR1 SGDLS, CDR2 YYNGEE. This chain's CDR3 is CASSIRLAGGQEQFF. In DNA form, the CDR3 reads TGTGCCAGCAGCATCAGACTAGCGGGGGGGCAGGAGCAGTTCTTC.

The CDR3 is CASSPQAGDYGYTF. For the CDR3, the DNA is TGTGCCAGCAGCCCTCAGGCAGGGGACTATGGCTACACCTTC. The chain recombines TRBV5-4 with TRBJ1-2, with D tentatively TRBD1 (6 bases). Germline CDR1 is SGHNT and CDR2 is YYREEE (reference sequence). The CDR3 has 14 amino acids. V lost 4 bases, J lost 3 bases, and 13 bases lay in between.

The V and J genes are TRBV19 and TRBJ2-3; 8 bases line up with TRBD2. The germline CDR1 and CDR2 sequences are LNHDA and SQIVND (reference sequence). J lost 5 bases, V lost 6 bases, and 7 bases had no gene match. The CDR3 runs 14 residues. DNA of the CDR3: TGTGCCAGTAGCCTGGGGGCGGGGGGAGATACGCAGTATTTT. Translation gives CASSLGAGGDTQYF.

The chain recombines TRBV5-1 with TRBJ2-2; D is unclear. The CDR3 totals 12 residues. Germline V CDR1 and CDR2: SGHRS, YFSETQ. V was clipped by 4 bases and J by 7 bases, with 8 bases between them. Written as DNA, the CDR3 is TGCGCCAGCAGCGTCGAGGTCGGGGAGCTGTTTTTT. Its translation: CASSVEVGELFF.

The V and J genes are TRBV2 and TRBJ1-5; 9 bases fit TRBD1. Germline V lookup: CDR1 SNHLY, CDR2 FYNNEI. The CDR3 totals 15 residues. Germline trimming cut 2 bases from V and 4 bases from J; bases unmatched to any gene: 3. DNA of the CDR3: TGTGCCAGCAGTGAATTGGGACAGGGTAATCAGCCCCAGCATTTT. Encoded protein: CASSELGQGNQPQHF.

The chain recombines TRBV5-4 with TRBJ2-7, with 7 bases that match TRBD1. The CDR3 covers 14 residues. J lost 5 bases, V lost 3 bases, and 8 bases had no gene match. CDR1 and CDR2 (germline): SGHNT, YYREEE (reference sequence). The CDR3 here is CASSSARDSDEQYF. The CDR3 region has the DNA TGTGCCAGCAGCTCGGCCCGGGACAGCGACGAGCAGTACTTC.

The chain recombines TRBV25-1 with TRBJ1-2; 9 bases fit TRBD1. V was pared by 8 bases and J by 7 bases, with 11 bases of the junction left unmatched. The CDR3 extends over 14 amino acids. The germline gives CDR1 MGHDK, CDR2 SYGVNS. CDR3: CASSGTGGFGGYTF. For the CDR3, the DNA is TGTGCCAGCTCTGGTACAGGGGGCTTCGGTGGCTACACCTTC.

The chain joins TRBV19 to TRBJ2-5, with D perhaps matching TRBD2 (6 bases). This CDR3 contains 15 residues. The germline V gene encodes CDR1 LNHDA and CDR2 SQIVND (reference sequence). V was clipped by 2 bases and J by 5 bases, with 15 bases between them. In DNA, the CDR3 is TGTGCCAGTAGTATACTCGCCCAAGGAGGGGAGACCCAGTACTTC. It encodes CASSILAQGGETQYF.

This chain links TRBV2 with TRBJ2-5; 10 bases fit TRBD1. This CDR3 comprises 15 residues. With 6 bases clipped from V and 1 base from J, the junction kept 5 bases outside the gene matches. The germline V gene has CDR1 SNHLY and CDR2 FYNNEI. As DNA, the CDR3 is TGTGCCAGCAGCCGGGACAGGGGCCGCCAAGAGACCCAGTACTTC. Amino acids: CASSRDRGRQETQYF.

The genes are TRBV28 and TRBJ2-7; the D gene is possibly TRBD1 (5 bases). The germline gives CDR1 MDHEN, CDR2 SYDVKM. This CDR3 contains 14 residues. V lost 2 bases and J 9 bases, leaving 17 bases between the germline ends. The CDR3 bases are TGTGCCAGCAGTTTACAGGGTGTCTTGGCACGGCAGTACTTC. Translation gives CASSLQGVLARQYF. The whole variable domain, filled in from reference TRBV28 and TRBJ2-7, reads DVKVTQSSRYLVKRTGEKVFLECVQDMDHENMFWYRQDPGLGLRLIYFSYDVKMKEKGDIPEGYSVSREKKERFSLILESASTNQTSMYLCASSLQGVLARQYFGPGTRLTVT.

The chain recombines TRBV14 with TRBJ2-6; 7 bases match TRBD1. Germline V gene lookup returns CDR1 SGHDN and CDR2 FVKESK. The CDR3 totals 17 residues. V lost 4 bases, J lost 4 bases, and 10 bases stayed unmatched. The CDR3, as DNA: TGTGCCAGCAGCCCACAGGGGCGCGCTTCCGGGGCCAACGTCCTGACTTTC. Its translation: CASSPQGRASGANVLTF.

This clone was seen a few times. The chain recombines TRBV6-1 with TRBJ1-4, with a tentative D call TRBD1 (6 bases). The germline V gene encodes CDR1 MNHNS and CDR2 SASEGT. V was pared by 4 bases and J by 1 base, with 13 bases between. The CDR3 is made up of 16 amino acids. The CDR3 DNA reads as TGTGCCAGCAGTGGATACAGGGTAGGAACTAATGAAAAACTGTTTTTT. Protein: CASSGYRVGTNEKLFF.

V gene TRBV6-6 combines with J gene TRBJ1-1; the D is unclear. The germline V and J ends were trimmed by 10 bases and 0 bases, with 6 bases remaining between them. From germline, CDR1 is MNHNY and CDR2 SVGAGI (reference sequence). The CDR3 is made up of 11 amino acids. This CDR3 is CATQVNTEAFF. DNA of the CDR3: TGTGCCACCCAGGTGAACACTGAAGCTTTCTTT.